The sequence of this T cell receptor (beta chain) was determined in a study of kidney transplant recipient with SARS-CoV-2 infection. Germline-derived CDR1 and CDR2 are DFQATT and SNEGSKA (reference sequence). This CDR3 has 15 residues. The V and J ends lost 3 bases and 8 bases respectively, with 21 bases between them. TCRdb used MiXCR to reprocess the reads, holding one entry per CDR3 protein. The sample holds under 250,000 distinct CDR3 sequences, 25% to 30% seen once. The source was a blood sample, collected at baseline and on day 111 from a kidney transplant recipient. The sequence came from a male patient younger than 45 who had COVID-19 and was a kidney transplant recipient. The graft donor may have given rise to some T cells. The chain is built from TRBV20-1 and TRBJ2-3, with D perhaps matching TRBD1 (5 bases). CDR3 loop: CSARRFEGEEGTQYF. CDR3 sequence (DNA): TGCAGTGCTAGGAGGTTTGAAGGGGAAGAAGGTACGCAGTATTTT.